This T cell receptor beta chain was observed in a study of long-term antiretroviral therapy in people with HIV. Run at survey level, the immunoSEQ assay was version v3.0. The protocol was immunoSEQ multiplex PCR, while the TCRdb copy is restricted to in-frame clones and leaves out a portion. The data show some 13,000 clones, about 80% seen once. Per the germline V gene, CDR1 is LNHDA and CDR2 is SQIVND (reference sequence). V lost 6 bases to trimming and J lost 4 bases; unmatched junction nucleotides: 5. The CDR3 runs to 13 residues. Every participant gave one or more pre-ART and two or more post-ART PBMC samples.

This specimen consisted of unsorted PBMCs, obtained 8 to 8.5 years after starting antiretroviral therapy. This sequence was found in a man in his fifties with HIV. The chain joins TRBV19 to TRBJ2-7, with 8 bases fitting TRBD2. CDR3 nucleotides: TGTGCCAGTAGCCCCAGCGGGGGTTACGAGCAGTACTTC. It is translated as CASSPSGGYEQYF.